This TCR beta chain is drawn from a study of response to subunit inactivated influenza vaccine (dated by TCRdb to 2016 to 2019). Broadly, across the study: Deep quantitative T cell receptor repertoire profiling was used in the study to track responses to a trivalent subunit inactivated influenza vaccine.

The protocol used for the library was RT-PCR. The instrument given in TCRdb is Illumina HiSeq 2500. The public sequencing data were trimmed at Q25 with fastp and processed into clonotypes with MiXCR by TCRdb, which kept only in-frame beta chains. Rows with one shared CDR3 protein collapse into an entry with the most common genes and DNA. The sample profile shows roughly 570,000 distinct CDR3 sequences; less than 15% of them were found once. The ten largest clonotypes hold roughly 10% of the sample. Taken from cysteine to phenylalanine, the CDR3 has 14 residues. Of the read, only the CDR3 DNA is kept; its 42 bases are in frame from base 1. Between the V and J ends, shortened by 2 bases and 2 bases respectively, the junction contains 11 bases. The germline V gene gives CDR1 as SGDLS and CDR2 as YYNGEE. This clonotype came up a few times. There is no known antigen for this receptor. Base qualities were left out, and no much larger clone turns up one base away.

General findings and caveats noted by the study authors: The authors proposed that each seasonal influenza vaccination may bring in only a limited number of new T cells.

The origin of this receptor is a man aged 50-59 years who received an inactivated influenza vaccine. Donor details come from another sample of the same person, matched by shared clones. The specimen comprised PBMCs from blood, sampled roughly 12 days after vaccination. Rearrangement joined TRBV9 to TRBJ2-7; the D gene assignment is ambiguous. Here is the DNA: TGTGCCAGCAGCGTCGGATACTCCACCTACGAGCAGTACTTC. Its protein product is CASSVGYSTYEQYF.